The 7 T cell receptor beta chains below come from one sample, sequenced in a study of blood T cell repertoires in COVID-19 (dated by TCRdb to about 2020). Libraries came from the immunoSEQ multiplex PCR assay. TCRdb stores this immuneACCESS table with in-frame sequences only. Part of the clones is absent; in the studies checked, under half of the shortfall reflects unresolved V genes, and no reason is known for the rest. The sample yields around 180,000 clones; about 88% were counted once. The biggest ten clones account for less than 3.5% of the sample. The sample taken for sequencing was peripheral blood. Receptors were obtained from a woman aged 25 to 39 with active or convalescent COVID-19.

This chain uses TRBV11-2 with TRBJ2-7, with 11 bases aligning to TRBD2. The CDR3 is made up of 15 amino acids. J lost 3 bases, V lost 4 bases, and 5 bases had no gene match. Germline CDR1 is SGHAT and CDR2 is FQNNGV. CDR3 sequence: CASSSTGTSGYEQYF. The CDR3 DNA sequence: TGTGCCAGCAGCTCAACCGGGACTAGCGGCTACGAGCAGTACTTC.

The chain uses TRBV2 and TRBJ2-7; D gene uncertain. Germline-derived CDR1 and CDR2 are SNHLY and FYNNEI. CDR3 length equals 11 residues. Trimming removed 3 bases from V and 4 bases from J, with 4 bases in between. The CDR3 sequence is CASSDGYEQYF. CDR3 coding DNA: TGTGCCAGCAGTGACGGGTACGAGCAGTACTTC. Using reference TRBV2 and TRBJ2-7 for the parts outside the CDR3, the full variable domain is EPEVTQTPSHQVTQMGQEVILRCVPISNHLYFYWYRQILGQKVEFLVSFYNNEISEKSEIFDDQFSVERPDGSNFTLKIRSTKLEDSAMYFCASSDGYEQYFGPGTRLTVT.

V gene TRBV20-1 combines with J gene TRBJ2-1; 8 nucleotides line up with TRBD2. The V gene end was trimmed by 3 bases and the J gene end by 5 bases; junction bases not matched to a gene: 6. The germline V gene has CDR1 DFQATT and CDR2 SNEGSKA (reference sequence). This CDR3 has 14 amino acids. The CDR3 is CSASVMRGDNEQFF. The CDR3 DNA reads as TGCAGTGCTAGTGTGATGCGGGGGGACAATGAGCAGTTCTTC.

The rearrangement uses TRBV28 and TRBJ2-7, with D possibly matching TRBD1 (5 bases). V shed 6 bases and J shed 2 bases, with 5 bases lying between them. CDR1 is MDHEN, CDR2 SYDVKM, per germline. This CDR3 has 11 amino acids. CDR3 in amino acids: CASRQAYEQYF. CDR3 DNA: TGTGCCAGCAGACAGGCCTACGAGCAGTACTTC.

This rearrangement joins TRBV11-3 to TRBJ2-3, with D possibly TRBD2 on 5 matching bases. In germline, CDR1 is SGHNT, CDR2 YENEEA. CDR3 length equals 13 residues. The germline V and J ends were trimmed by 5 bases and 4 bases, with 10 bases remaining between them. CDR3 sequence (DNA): TGTGCCAGCAGCGGGAGAGTGGCAGATACGCAGTATTTT. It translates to CASSGRVADTQYF.

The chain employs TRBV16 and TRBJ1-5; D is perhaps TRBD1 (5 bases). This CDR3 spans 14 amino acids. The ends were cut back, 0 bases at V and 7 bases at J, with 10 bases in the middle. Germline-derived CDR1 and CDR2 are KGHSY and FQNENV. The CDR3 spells CASSQSGGGQPQHF. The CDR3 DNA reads TGTGCCAGCAGCCAATCGGGGGGAGGACAGCCCCAGCATTTT.

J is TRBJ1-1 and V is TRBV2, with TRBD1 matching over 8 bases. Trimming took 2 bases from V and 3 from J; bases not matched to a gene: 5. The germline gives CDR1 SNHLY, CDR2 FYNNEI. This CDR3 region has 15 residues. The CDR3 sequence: CASSEIQGVYTEAFF. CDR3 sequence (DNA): TGTGCCAGCAGTGAAATACAGGGGGTATACACTGAAGCTTTCTTT.